Below are 32 T cell receptor beta chains sequenced from a single sample in a study of T cells in tuberculosis. As for time point: new active TB diagnosis, blood taken before or within 7 days of starting treatment. Profiling relied on immunoSEQ multiplex PCR, and the TCRdb table lists in-frame clones only, not all of them. The data contain about 34,000 clones, roughly 93% of them seen just once; the ten biggest clones take up 9.5% to 12%. The sample consisted of PBMCs, taken at tuberculosis diagnosis. The receptors were sampled from an adult with tuberculosis.

V is TRBV7-9 and J is TRBJ2-6; D is uncertain. The germline gives CDR1 SEHNR, CDR2 FQNEAQ (reference sequence). This CDR3 is 15 amino acids long. V was pared by 1 base and J by 0 bases, with 4 bases between. The CDR3 region has the DNA TGTGCCAGCAGCTTAGTCCGCTCTGGGGCCAACGTCCTGACTTTC. Translating gives CASSLVRSGANVLTF. The full variable domain, rest sourced from reference TRBV7-9 and TRBJ2-6, is DTGVSQNPRHKITKRGQNVTFRCDPISEHNRLYWYRQTLGQGPEFLTYFQNEAQLEKSRLLSDRFSAERPKGSFSTLEIQRTEQGDSAMYLCASSLVRSGANVLTFGAGSRLTVL.

V and J are TRBV2 and TRBJ2-1, with 11 bases fitting TRBD2. After removal of 6 bases from V and 8 bases from J, the junction contained 6 bases not matched to a gene. Germline V gives CDR1 SNHLY, CDR2 FYNNEI. The CDR3 covers 14 residues. CDR3: CASRELAGDYEQFF. CDR3 sequence (DNA): TGTGCCAGCAGGGAACTAGCGGGAGACTATGAGCAGTTCTTC. Full variable domain (outside the CDR3, taken from reference TRBV2 and TRBJ2-1): EPEVTQTPSHQVTQMGQEVILRCVPISNHLYFYWYRQILGQKVEFLVSFYNNEISEKSEIFDDQFSVERPDGSNFTLKIRSTKLEDSAMYFCASRELAGDYEQFFGPGTRLTVL.

The chain links TRBV5-1 to TRBJ2-3; 9 bases match TRBD1. This CDR3 is 15 amino acids long. CDR1 is SGHRS, CDR2 YFSETQ, per germline. V lost 4 bases, J lost 0 bases, and 3 bases stayed unmatched. Written as DNA, the CDR3 is TGCGCCAGCAGCCAGGGACAGGGCAGCACAGATACGCAGTATTTT. This encodes CASSQGQGSTDTQYF.

This chain uses TRBV25-1 with TRBJ1-1; perhaps TRBD1 as D (6 bases). The germline CDR1 and CDR2 sequences are MGHDK and SYGVNS. V lost 3 bases and J 4 bases, leaving 12 bases between the germline ends. The CDR3 is made up of 14 amino acids. CDR3 region: CASSDLRGSTEAFF. DNA for the CDR3: TGTGCCAGCAGTGATCTGAGGGGGAGCACTGAAGCTTTCTTT.

The rearrangement uses TRBV5-1 and TRBJ2-7; perhaps TRBD2 as D (6 bases). Looked up from germline, CDR1 is SGHRS and CDR2 is YFSETQ. V lost 5 bases, J lost 0 bases, and 12 bases lay in between. The CDR3 sequence is 14 residues long. The CDR3: CASRVDYSSYEQYF. The CDR3 region has the DNA TGCGCCAGCAGGGTGGACTACAGCTCCTACGAGCAGTACTTC. The full variable domain, with the rest looked up from reference TRBV5-1 and TRBJ2-7, is KAGVTQTPRYLIKTRGQQVTLSCSPISGHRSVSWYQQTPGQGLQFLFEYFSETQRNKGNFPGRFSGRQFSNSRSEMNVSTLELGDSALYLCASRVDYSSYEQYFGPGTRLTVT.

This rearrangement joins TRBV27 to TRBJ2-7; TRBD1 agrees at 8 bases. The CDR3 loop spans 14 amino acids. Germline CDR1 is MNHEY and CDR2 is SMNVEV (reference sequence). With V trimmed by 5 bases and J by 2 bases, 5 bases remained unmatched. This chain's CDR3 is CASSVRGPPYEQYF. CDR3 sequence (DNA): TGTGCCAGCAGTGTCAGGGGGCCGCCCTACGAGCAGTACTTC.

The chain combines TRBV6-1 with TRBJ2-4; D may be TRBD2 (5 bases). Trimming pared 6 bases from V and 8 bases from J, leaving 20 bases between. CDR3 length: 15 amino acids. Germline lookup yields CDR1 MNHNS and CDR2 SASEGT. The CDR3 DNA is TGTGCCAGCAGCTACCTGGACGGAACCGGGGACATTCAGTACTTC. This gives the protein CASSYLDGTGDIQYF.

The chain is built from TRBV7-9 and TRBJ2-7, with 8 bases lining up with TRBD1. J gave up 3 bases and V 4 bases, and 5 bases lay outside the gene matches. Germline CDR1 reads SEHNR; CDR2 reads FQNEAQ (reference sequence). CDR3 length equals 14 residues. CDR3 loop: CASSSRTGNYEQYF. The CDR3 bases are TGTGCCAGCAGCTCGCGGACAGGGAACTACGAGCAGTACTTC. The complete variable domain, with remaining parts taken from reference TRBV7-9 and TRBJ2-7, reads DTGVSQNPRHKITKRGQNVTFRCDPISEHNRLYWYRQTLGQGPEFLTYFQNEAQLEKSRLLSDRFSAERPKGSFSTLEIQRTEQGDSAMYLCASSSRTGNYEQYFGPGTRLTVT.

This rearrangement joins TRBV5-4 to TRBJ1-4; a possible D gene is TRBD1 (5 bases). CDR1 SGHNT and CDR2 YYREEE come from the germline V gene (reference sequence). The V end lost 4 bases, the J end lost 1 base, and 11 bases lay between the germline ends. The CDR3 runs 15 residues. CDR3: CASSTGGGTNEKLFF. The CDR3 nucleotides read TGTGCCAGCAGCACGGGGGGGGGAACTAATGAAAAACTGTTTTTT.

The CDR3 reads CASSRAEGANTDTQYF. CDR3 sequence (DNA): TGTGCCAGCTCACGGGCGGAGGGCGCCAACACAGATACGCAGTATTTT. This chain links TRBV18 with TRBJ2-3; D may be TRBD2 (6 bases). Germline CDR1 and CDR2: KGHSH and LQKENI. The CDR3 covers 16 residues. Trimming stripped 4 bases from V and 2 bases from J, with 16 bases between.

The rearrangement joins TRBV7-3 to TRBJ2-1; 8 nucleotides match TRBD2. This CDR3 has 14 residues. J gave up 7 bases and V 5 bases, and 7 bases lay outside the gene matches. CDR1 and CDR2 (germline): SGHTA, FQGTGA. CDR3 coding DNA: TGTGCCAGCAGCCCTCTGCGGGAGGCTAATGAGCAGTTCTTC. Translated, it gives CASSPLREANEQFF.

The rearrangement joins TRBV19 to TRBJ2-1, with 12 positions matching TRBD2. With V trimmed by 5 bases and J by 4 bases, 12 bases remained unmatched. The CDR3 is made up of 18 amino acids. In germline, CDR1 is LNHDA, CDR2 SQIVND (reference sequence). CDR3 bases: TGTGCCAGTAGTGAGGGAGTGGCTAGCGGGAGGGGATACAATGAGCAGTTCTTC. Residues: CASSEGVASGRGYNEQFF.

The chain uses TRBV11-2 and TRBJ2-7, with a possible D match to TRBD1 (6 bases). CDR3 length: 13 residues. Trimming cost V 3 bases and J 3 bases, with 9 bases left between them. In germline, CDR1 is SGHAT, CDR2 FQNNGV. CDR3 sequence reads: CASSLPRGYEQYF. DNA for the CDR3: TGTGCCAGCAGCTTGCCCAGGGGCTACGAGCAGTACTTC. The full variable domain, its missing parts supplied by reference TRBV11-2 and TRBJ2-7, is EAGVAQSPRYKIIEKRQSVAFWCNPISGHATLYWYQQILGQGPKLLIQFQNNGVVDDSQLPKDRFSAERLKGVDSTLKIQPAKLEDSAVYLCASSLPRGYEQYFGPGTRLTVT.

The CDR3 loop is CASSAGQGGSNQPQHF. For the CDR3, the DNA is TGTGCCAGCAGCGCCGGACAGGGCGGTAGCAATCAGCCCCAGCATTTT. This sequence joins TRBV9 and TRBJ1-5; 8 bases agree with TRBD1. Losses at the gene ends were 3 bases for V and 0 bases for J; bases not matched to a gene: 5. Germline V CDR1 and CDR2: SGDLS, YYNGEE. The CDR3 consists of 16 residues.

This clone was detected a few times. The chain recombines TRBV4-1 with TRBJ1-1, with D possibly TRBD1 on 5 matching bases. CDR3 length: 12 amino acids. V lost 4 bases and J 11 bases, leaving 14 bases between the germline ends. Germline CDR1 reads MGHRA; CDR2 reads YSYEKL. The CDR3 DNA sequence: TGCGCCAGCAGCCCGGGACTGTCGGAGGCTTTCTTT. Its translation is CASSPGLSEAFF.

The chain uses TRBV28 and TRBJ2-7; D ambiguous. The germline V and J ends were trimmed by 5 bases and 3 bases, with 11 bases remaining between them. Germline loops: CDR1 MDHEN, CDR2 SYDVKM. The CDR3 extends over 13 amino acids. CDR3 loop: CASSVDNGYEQYF. The CDR3 DNA reads TGTGCCAGCAGTGTCGACAATGGCTACGAGCAGTACTTC.

The V call is TRBV27, the J call TRBJ1-5; 10 nucleotides align to TRBD1. The ends lost 6 bases at V and 2 bases at J; junction bases unmatched: 10. Germline lookup yields CDR1 MNHEY and CDR2 SMNVEV (reference sequence). The CDR3 sequence is 17 residues long. This CDR3 is CASSPGQGDFGNQPQHF. The CDR3 coding sequence is TGTGCCAGCAGCCCCGGACAGGGGGACTTCGGCAATCAGCCCCAGCATTTT.

The V and J genes are TRBV10-1 and TRBJ2-5; 7 nucleotides align to TRBD1. CDR1 is WNHNN and CDR2 is SYGVQD in the germline V gene (reference sequence). V was pared by 6 bases and J by 5 bases, with 9 bases of the junction left unmatched. The CDR3 is 14 amino acids. Here the CDR3 reads CASRADRKRETQYF. DNA for the CDR3: TGCGCCAGCAGGGCGGACAGGAAGCGGGAGACCCAGTACTTC.

The chain has TRBV27 and TRBJ1-4, with D possibly being TRBD1 (5 bases). Germline V lookup: CDR1 MNHEY, CDR2 SMNVEV (reference sequence). V shed 6 bases and J shed 8 bases, with 22 bases lying between them. The CDR3 extends over 16 amino acids. The CDR3 nucleotides read TGTGCCAGCAGCCCCTTTGGGGGATTACGGGAGGAAAAACTGTTTTTT. Its translation: CASSPFGGLREEKLFF.

V gene TRBV5-1 combines with J gene TRBJ1-2, with a weak D call TRBD1 (5 bases). The CDR3 is 15 amino acids. Germline values: CDR1 SGHRS, CDR2 YFSETQ. V lost 6 bases and J lost 3, with 18 bases in between. The CDR3 region is CASTYLGRGDYGYTF. The CDR3 DNA reads TGCGCCAGCACCTACCTCGGGCGGGGGGACTATGGCTACACCTTC.

The chain is built from TRBV30 and TRBJ2-1, with 8 nucleotides matching TRBD2. Germline loops: CDR1 GTSNPN, CDR2 SVGIG (reference sequence). The CDR3 is made up of 15 amino acids. The ends lost 1 base at V and 4 bases at J; junction bases unmatched: 6. The CDR3 DNA is TGTGCCTGGAGTGGCGGCGGGGGGCTGTACAATGAGCAGTTCTTC. Protein: CAWSGGGGLYNEQFF.

This chain joins TRBV9 and TRBJ2-1; 9 bases match TRBD1. The germline V gene encodes CDR1 SGDLS and CDR2 YYNGEE. Trimming cost V 0 bases and J 5 bases; bases outside gene matches: 9. The CDR3 extends over 17 amino acids. CDR3: CASSVALGQGSHNEQFF. CDR3 DNA sequence: TGTGCCAGCAGCGTAGCTCTCGGACAGGGGTCTCACAATGAGCAGTTCTTC. The complete variable domain, with remaining parts taken from reference TRBV9 and TRBJ2-1, reads DSGVTQTPKHLITATGQRVTLRCSPRSGDLSVYWYQQSLDQGLQFLIQYYNGEERAKGNILERFSAQQFPDLHSELNLSSLELGDSALYFCASSVALGQGSHNEQFFGPGTRLTVL.

J is TRBJ2-1 and V is TRBV2, with D perhaps TRBD2 (6 bases). Germline CDR1 is SNHLY and CDR2 is FYNNEI. The V gene lost 9 bases and the J gene lost 4 bases, with 28 bases spanning the gap. This CDR3 has 18 amino acids. The CDR3, as DNA: TGTGCCAGTCTCAGTGAAAGTATTTTGGGGGGTGCATACAATGAGCAGTTCTTC. As protein: CASLSESILGGAYNEQFF.

The rearrangement joins TRBV29-1 to TRBJ2-7, with TRBD1 as a possible D gene (5 bases). This CDR3 spans 14 amino acids. Germline CDR1 SQVTM, CDR2 ANQGSEA. Trimming removed 5 bases at V and 3 bases at J, with 17 bases between. Here the CDR3 DNA reads TGCAGCGTTCACACCGGACAAAATGTCTACGAGCAGTACTTC. Translated: CSVHTGQNVYEQYF.

DNA of the CDR3: TGTGCCAGCAGGACCGGGACTGGATCGGGAAATGAGCAGTTCTTC. This sequence encodes CASRTGTGSGNEQFF. This chain connects TRBV5-8 to TRBJ2-1, with a tentative D call TRBD2 (6 bases). The CDR3 loop spans 15 amino acids. Per germline, CDR1 SGHTS and CDR2 YDEGEE. V was cut by 5 bases and J by 7 bases, with 19 bases left in between.

The chain has TRBV7-3 and TRBJ2-7, with D possibly TRBD2 on 6 matching bases. The length of the CDR3 is 15 residues. V dropped 5 bases and J dropped 4 bases, with 18 bases sitting between them. Germline V gives CDR1 SGHTA, CDR2 FQGTGA. CDR3 coding DNA: TGTGCCAGCAGCGCATTGCCGGGACGGGAGTACGAGCAGTACTTC. Amino acid sequence: CASSALPGREYEQYF.

This rearrangement joins TRBV5-4 to TRBJ1-2; a weak D match, TRBD1 (5 bases). Trimming pared 0 bases from V and 6 bases from J, leaving 18 bases between. CDR1 is SGHNT and CDR2 is YYREEE in the germline V gene (reference sequence). The CDR3 consists of 16 residues. The CDR3 region has the DNA TGTGCCAGCAGCTTGGATACGACAGAGGCCTATCATGGCTACACCTTC. It is translated as CASSLDTTEAYHGYTF.

The V call is TRBV18, the J call TRBJ1-4; D unclear. Between the trimmed V and J ends, which lost 1 base and 7 bases, there was a span of 10 bases. CDR1 and CDR2 from the germline V gene are KGHSH and LQKENI. This CDR3 is built from 14 residues. This chain's CDR3 is CASSPQAEGEKLFF. CDR3 sequence (DNA): TGTGCCAGCTCACCACAGGCTGAGGGTGAAAAACTGTTTTTT.

This chain connects TRBV5-4 to TRBJ2-7; 9 bases match TRBD1. Trimming removed 4 bases from V and 6 bases from J; junction bases left unmatched: 8. The length of the CDR3 is 14 residues. Germline V gene data show CDR1 as SGHNT and CDR2 as YYREEE (reference sequence). CDR3 DNA sequence: TGTGCCAGCAGCCTCACGGGACAGGGTGTCGAGCAGTACTTC. This sequence encodes CASSLTGQGVEQYF.

The gene calls are TRBV2 and TRBJ1-1; D remains ambiguous. V was clipped by 4 bases and J by 1 base, with 7 bases between them. CDR1 SNHLY and CDR2 FYNNEI come from the germline V gene. CDR3 length equals 13 residues. As DNA, the CDR3 is TGTGCCAGCAGTGTTTCCGGGAACACTGAAGCTTTCTTT. As protein: CASSVSGNTEAFF.

The chain employs TRBV5-1 and TRBJ2-3; TRBD2 might be the D (5 bases). CDR1 and CDR2 from the germline V gene are SGHRS and YFSETQ. V was pared by 5 bases and J by 0 bases, with 13 bases between. CDR3 size: 15 residues. The chain's CDR3 is CASSPDLSSTDTQYF. CDR3 DNA sequence: TGCGCCAGCAGTCCGGACTTATCTAGCACAGATACGCAGTATTTT.

CDR3 in DNA: TGTGCCAGCAGTTTCCGACGGGTTAATCAGCCCCAGCATTTT. This translates into CASSFRRVNQPQHF. The chain links TRBV28 to TRBJ1-5; D is unclear. The CDR3 has 14 residues. Trimming pared 3 bases from V and 4 bases from J, leaving 10 bases between. Germline V gives CDR1 MDHEN, CDR2 SYDVKM.